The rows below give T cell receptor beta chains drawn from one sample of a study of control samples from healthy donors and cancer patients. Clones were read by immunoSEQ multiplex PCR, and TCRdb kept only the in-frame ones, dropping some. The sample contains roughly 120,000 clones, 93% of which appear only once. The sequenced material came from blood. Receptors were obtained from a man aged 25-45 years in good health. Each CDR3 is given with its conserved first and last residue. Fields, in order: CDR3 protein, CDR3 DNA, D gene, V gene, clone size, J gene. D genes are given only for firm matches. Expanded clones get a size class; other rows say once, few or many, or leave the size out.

CDR3aa: CASSLEGMNTEAFF
CDR3nt: TGTGCCAGCAGCTTAGAGGGTATGAACACTGAAGCTTTCTTT
d_gene: -
v_gene: TRBV11-2
abundance: -
j_gene: TRBJ1-1

CDR3aa: CAWQSGSGGYGYTF
CDR3nt: TGTGCCTGGCAGTCGGGCAGCGGCGGCTATGGCTACACCTTC
d_gene: -
v_gene: TRBV30
abundance: -
j_gene: TRBJ1-2

CDR3aa: CASSPPGTGYNEQFF
CDR3nt: TGTGCCAGCTCACCACCGGGGACGGGATACAATGAGCAGTTCTTC
d_gene: -
v_gene: TRBV18
abundance: -
j_gene: TRBJ2-1

CDR3aa: CASTLGAQGSTEAFF
CDR3nt: TGTGCCAGTACCCTAGGGGCTCAGGGGAGCACTGAAGCTTTCTTT
d_gene: -
v_gene: TRBV19
abundance: -
j_gene: TRBJ1-1

CDR3aa: CASSQGNIQYF
CDR3nt: TGCGCCAGCAGCCAGGGAAACATTCAGTACTTC
d_gene: -
v_gene: TRBV5-1
abundance: -
j_gene: TRBJ2-4

CDR3aa: CASSHLNTEAFF
CDR3nt: TGCGCCAGCAGCCACCTGAACACTGAAGCTTTCTTT
d_gene: -
v_gene: TRBV4-1
abundance: -
j_gene: TRBJ1-1

CDR3aa: CATSDSKDGKNIQYF
CDR3nt: TGTGCCACCAGTGATTCCAAGGACGGTAAAAACATTCAGTACTTC
d_gene: -
v_gene: TRBV24-1
abundance: -
j_gene: TRBJ2-4

CDR3aa: CSASLGGGYTF
CDR3nt: TGCAGTGCTAGTCTCGGAGGGGGCTACACCTTC
d_gene: -
v_gene: TRBV20-1
abundance: -
j_gene: TRBJ1-2

CDR3aa: CASSLGDPGQIVYEQYF
CDR3nt: TGTGCCAGCAGCTTGGGGGATCCGGGACAGATCGTCTACGAGCAGTACTTC
d_gene: TRBD1
v_gene: TRBV5-4
abundance: once
j_gene: TRBJ2-7

CDR3aa: CATRGQGGQPQHF
CDR3nt: TGTGCCACCAGGGGACAGGGAGGACAGCCCCAGCATTTT
d_gene: TRBD1
v_gene: TRBV2
abundance: -
j_gene: TRBJ1-5

CDR3aa: CASSITRGDNEQFF
CDR3nt: TGTGCCAGCAGTATAACCAGGGGTGACAATGAGCAGTTCTTC
d_gene: -
v_gene: TRBV27
abundance: -
j_gene: TRBJ2-1

CDR3aa: CASSLRANYGYTF
CDR3nt: TGCGCCAGCAGCTTGAGAGCTAACTATGGCTACACCTTC
d_gene: -
v_gene: TRBV5-1
abundance: -
j_gene: TRBJ1-2

CDR3aa: CASRVPGTEAFF
CDR3nt: TGTGCCAGCAGGGTCCCGGGGACTGAAGCTTTCTTT
d_gene: -
v_gene: TRBV2
abundance: -
j_gene: TRBJ1-1

CDR3aa: CASSFQGRNEQFF
CDR3nt: TGTGCCAGCAGTTTCCAGGGGAGGAATGAGCAGTTCTTC
d_gene: -
v_gene: TRBV27
abundance: -
j_gene: TRBJ2-1

CDR3aa: CASTGTGNTEAFF
CDR3nt: TGTGCCTCCACCGGGACAGGGAACACTGAAGCTTTCTTT
d_gene: TRBD1
v_gene: TRBV30
abundance: -
j_gene: TRBJ1-1

CDR3aa: CATTTWGSNQPQHF
CDR3nt: TGTGCTACCACCACCTGGGGAAGCAATCAGCCCCAGCATTTT
d_gene: -
v_gene: TRBV6-5
abundance: -
j_gene: TRBJ1-5

CDR3aa: CASSLARGGLWDGYTF
CDR3nt: TGTGCCAGCAGCTTAGCGCGAGGCGGCCTTTGGGATGGCTACACCTTC
d_gene: -
v_gene: TRBV7-9
abundance: -
j_gene: TRBJ1-2

CDR3aa: CASSPTELANYGYTF
CDR3nt: TGTGCCAGCAGCCCCACCGAACTAGCTAACTATGGCTACACCTTC
d_gene: -
v_gene: TRBV11-1
abundance: -
j_gene: TRBJ1-2

CDR3aa: CASGRQNYGYTF
CDR3nt: TGTGCCAGCGGTAGACAAAACTATGGCTACACCTTC
d_gene: -
v_gene: TRBV27
abundance: -
j_gene: TRBJ1-2

CDR3aa: CASSISGNTIYF
CDR3nt: TGTGCCAGCAGTATTTCTGGAAACACCATATATTTT
d_gene: -
v_gene: TRBV2
abundance: -
j_gene: TRBJ1-3

CDR3aa: CASSPTGAYEQYF
CDR3nt: TGTGCCAGCAGCCCGACAGGGGCCTACGAGCAGTACTTC
d_gene: TRBD1
v_gene: TRBV7-9
abundance: -
j_gene: TRBJ2-7

CDR3aa: CASSLAGLSNQPQHF
CDR3nt: TGTGCCAGCAGCTTGGCGGGTCTAAGCAATCAGCCCCAGCATTTT
d_gene: -
v_gene: TRBV5-5
abundance: -
j_gene: TRBJ1-5

CDR3aa: CASSPRQGVAEKLFF
CDR3nt: TGTGCCAGCAGTCCGAGACAGGGGGTGGCCGAAAAACTGTTTTTT
d_gene: TRBD1
v_gene: TRBV27
abundance: -
j_gene: TRBJ1-4

CDR3aa: CASSSTQGHQPQHF
CDR3nt: TGTGCCAGCAGTTCCACCCAGGGCCATCAGCCCCAGCATTTT
d_gene: -
v_gene: TRBV28
abundance: -
j_gene: TRBJ1-5

CDR3aa: CASSLNGGGPETQYF
CDR3nt: TGTGCCAGCAGCTTAAATGGAGGGGGCCCGGAGACCCAGTACTTC
d_gene: -
v_gene: TRBV11-2
abundance: -
j_gene: TRBJ2-5

CDR3aa: CASSGTSGEKSEQFF
CDR3nt: TGTGCCAGCAGCGGAACTAGCGGGGAAAAAAGTGAGCAGTTCTTC
d_gene: TRBD2
v_gene: TRBV2
abundance: -
j_gene: TRBJ2-1

CDR3aa: CASSLQGARGSYEQYF
CDR3nt: TGTGCCAGCAGCTTACAAGGGGCCCGAGGGTCCTACGAGCAGTACTTC
d_gene: -
v_gene: TRBV7-8
abundance: once
j_gene: TRBJ2-7

CDR3aa: CASTQGDRSYNEQFF
CDR3nt: TGTGCCAGCACTCAGGGGGACAGATCCTACAATGAGCAGTTCTTC
d_gene: TRBD1
v_gene: TRBV6-5
abundance: once
j_gene: TRBJ2-1

CDR3aa: CASSEVHSYYEQYF
CDR3nt: TGTGCCAGCAGTGAGGTCCACAGCTACTACGAGCAGTACTTC
d_gene: -
v_gene: TRBV2
abundance: -
j_gene: TRBJ2-7

CDR3aa: CALSGRGIFYGYTF
CDR3nt: TGTGCCTTATCCGGTCGCGGGATTTTCTATGGCTACACCTTC
d_gene: -
v_gene: TRBV30
abundance: -
j_gene: TRBJ1-2

CDR3aa: CASNEGMASHTDTQYF
CDR3nt: TGTGCCAGCAACGAAGGCATGGCCTCCCACACAGATACGCAGTATTTT
d_gene: -
v_gene: TRBV2
abundance: -
j_gene: TRBJ2-3

CDR3aa: CASSVGRSTVEETQYF
CDR3nt: TGTGCCAGCAGCGTAGGACGATCGACAGTGGAAGAGACCCAGTACTTC
d_gene: -
v_gene: TRBV9
abundance: once
j_gene: TRBJ2-5

CDR3aa: CASSEGGRPQHF
CDR3nt: TGTGCCAGCAGTGAGGGAGGGCGGCCCCAGCATTTT
d_gene: -
v_gene: TRBV6-1
abundance: -
j_gene: TRBJ1-5

CDR3aa: CASSFGQGGNSPLHF
CDR3nt: TGTGCCAGCAGTTTTGGACAGGGAGGTAATTCACCCCTCCACTTT
d_gene: TRBD1
v_gene: TRBV27
abundance: -
j_gene: TRBJ1-6

CDR3aa: CASSYRDTYGYTF
CDR3nt: TGCGCCAGCAGCTACCGGGACACCTATGGCTACACCTTC
d_gene: -
v_gene: TRBV5-1
abundance: -
j_gene: TRBJ1-2

CDR3aa: CASSVGGNEDYGYTF
CDR3nt: TGTGCCAGCAGCGTAGGGGGGAACGAGGACTATGGCTACACCTTC
d_gene: -
v_gene: TRBV9
abundance: -
j_gene: TRBJ1-2

CDR3aa: CASSIRTGQGYTF
CDR3nt: TGCGCCAGCAGCATACGGACAGGGCAGGGCTACACCTTC
d_gene: TRBD1
v_gene: TRBV5-1
abundance: -
j_gene: TRBJ1-2

CDR3aa: CASSQKINQPQHF
CDR3nt: TGTGCCAGTAGCCAAAAAATCAATCAGCCCCAGCATTTT
d_gene: -
v_gene: TRBV19
abundance: -
j_gene: TRBJ1-5

CDR3aa: CASGRGGTNEKLFF
CDR3nt: TGTGCCAGCGGACGGGGGGGGACTAATGAAAAACTGTTTTTT
d_gene: -
v_gene: TRBV3-1/TRBV3-2
abundance: -
j_gene: TRBJ1-4

CDR3aa: CASSLAAGGYQETQYF
CDR3nt: TGCGCCAGCAGTTTAGCGGCGGGGGGGTATCAAGAGACCCAGTACTTC
d_gene: TRBD2
v_gene: TRBV5-1
abundance: -
j_gene: TRBJ2-5

CDR3aa: CASRPGIYNYGYTF
CDR3nt: TGTGCCAGCAGACCCGGGATCTATAACTATGGCTACACCTTC
d_gene: -
v_gene: TRBV27
abundance: -
j_gene: TRBJ1-2

CDR3aa: CASRRGQDYGYTF
CDR3nt: TGTGCCAGCAGGAGGGGGCAGGACTATGGCTACACCTTC
d_gene: TRBD1
v_gene: TRBV6-5
abundance: -
j_gene: TRBJ1-2

CDR3aa: CASRAGTGGVQFYGYTF
CDR3nt: TGTGCCAGCAGAGCCGGGACAGGGGGTGTTCAATTCTATGGCTACACCTTC
d_gene: TRBD1
v_gene: TRBV27
abundance: -
j_gene: TRBJ1-2

CDR3aa: CASTPVGAPEQFF
CDR3nt: TGTGCCAGCACCCCGGTTGGGGCCCCAGAGCAGTTCTTC
d_gene: -
v_gene: TRBV12-3/TRBV12-4
abundance: once
j_gene: TRBJ2-1

CDR3aa: CAWQEQGRYGYTF
CDR3nt: TGTGCCTGGCAAGAGCAGGGGCGCTATGGCTACACCTTC
d_gene: -
v_gene: TRBV30
abundance: -
j_gene: TRBJ1-2

CDR3aa: CASSPIDGELSYNEQFF
CDR3nt: TGTGCCAGCTCACCCATCGACGGGGAACTCTCCTACAATGAGCAGTTCTTC
d_gene: -
v_gene: TRBV18
abundance: -
j_gene: TRBJ2-1

CDR3aa: CASSVWTSGGESGELFF
CDR3nt: TGTGCCAGCAGTGTCTGGACTAGCGGGGGGGAAAGCGGGGAGCTGTTTTTT
d_gene: TRBD2
v_gene: TRBV2
abundance: -
j_gene: TRBJ2-2

CDR3aa: CASSQDGTGDETQYF
CDR3nt: TGTGCCAGCAGCCAAGACGGGACAGGGGATGAGACCCAGTACTTC
d_gene: TRBD1
v_gene: TRBV3-1/TRBV3-2
abundance: -
j_gene: TRBJ2-5

CDR3aa: CAWSRGRGVAGELFF
CDR3nt: TGTGCCTGGAGTCGGGGCAGGGGAGTCGCCGGGGAGCTGTTTTTT
d_gene: -
v_gene: TRBV30
abundance: once
j_gene: TRBJ2-2

CDR3aa: CVRSLGSRELFF
CDR3nt: TGTGTCAGAAGCTTGGGCAGCAGGGAGCTGTTTTTT
d_gene: -
v_gene: TRBV5-3
abundance: -
j_gene: TRBJ2-2

CDR3aa: CASSSTLAGGQETQYF
CDR3nt: TGTGCCAGCAGCTCCACCCTAGCGGGGGGCCAAGAGACCCAGTACTTC
d_gene: TRBD2
v_gene: TRBV5-6
abundance: -
j_gene: TRBJ2-5

CDR3aa: CASSFRHSSYNSPLHF
CDR3nt: TGTGCCAGCAGCTTTCGACACAGCTCCTATAATTCACCCCTCCACTTT
d_gene: -
v_gene: TRBV5-5
abundance: -
j_gene: TRBJ1-6

CDR3aa: CASSLEPGNGELFF
CDR3nt: TGCGCCAGCAGCTTGGAACCGGGGAACGGGGAGCTGTTTTTT
d_gene: -
v_gene: TRBV5-1
abundance: -
j_gene: TRBJ2-2

CDR3aa: CASSFRGGNQPQHF
CDR3nt: TGTGCCAGCAGTTTCCGAGGGGGCAATCAGCCCCAGCATTTT
d_gene: -
v_gene: TRBV27
abundance: once
j_gene: TRBJ1-5

CDR3aa: CASSISPRRNYGYTF
CDR3nt: TGTGCCAGTAGTATATCCCCGAGGAGGAACTATGGCTACACCTTC
d_gene: -
v_gene: TRBV19
abundance: -
j_gene: TRBJ1-2